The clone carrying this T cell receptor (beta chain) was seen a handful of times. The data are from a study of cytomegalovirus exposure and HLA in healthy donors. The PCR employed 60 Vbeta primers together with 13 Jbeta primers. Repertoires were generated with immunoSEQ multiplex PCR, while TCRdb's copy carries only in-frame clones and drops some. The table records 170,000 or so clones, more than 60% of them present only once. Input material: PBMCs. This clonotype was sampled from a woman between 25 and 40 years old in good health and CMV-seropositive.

CDR3 in amino acids: CASREPNTGELFF. The CDR3 DNA follows: TGCGCCAGCAGGGAGCCGAACACCGGGGAGCTGTTTTTT. The chain is built from TRBV5-1 and TRBJ2-2; D remains unclear. The CDR3 length is 13 residues. V lost 5 bases and J lost 0, with 5 bases in between. Per germline, CDR1 SGHRS and CDR2 YFSETQ. Full variable domain (rest looked up from reference TRBV5-1 and TRBJ2-2): KAGVTQTPRYLIKTRGQQVTLSCSPISGHRSVSWYQQTPGQGLQFLFEYFSETQRNKGNFPGRFSGRQFSNSRSEMNVSTLELGDSALYLCASREPNTGELFFGEGSRLTVL.